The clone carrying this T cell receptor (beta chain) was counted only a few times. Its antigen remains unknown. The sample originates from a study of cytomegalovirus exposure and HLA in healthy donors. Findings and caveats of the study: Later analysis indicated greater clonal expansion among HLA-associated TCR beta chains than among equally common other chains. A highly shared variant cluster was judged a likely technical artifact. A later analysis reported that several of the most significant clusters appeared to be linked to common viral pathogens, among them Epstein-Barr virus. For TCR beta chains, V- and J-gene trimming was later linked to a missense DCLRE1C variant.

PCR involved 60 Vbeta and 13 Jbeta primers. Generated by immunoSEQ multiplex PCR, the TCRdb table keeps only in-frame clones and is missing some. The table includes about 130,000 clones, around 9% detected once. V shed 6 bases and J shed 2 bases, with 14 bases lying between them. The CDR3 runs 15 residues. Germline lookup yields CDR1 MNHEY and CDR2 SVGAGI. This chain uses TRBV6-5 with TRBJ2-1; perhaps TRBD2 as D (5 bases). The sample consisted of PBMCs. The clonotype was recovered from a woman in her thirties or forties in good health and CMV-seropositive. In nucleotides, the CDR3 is TGTGCCAGCAGCCGTTGGAGCGGCGCCTACAATGAGCAGTTCTTC. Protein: CASSRWSGAYNEQFF.